The present T cell receptor (beta chain) was sequenced within a study of T cells in Graves' hyperthyroidism and ophthalmopathy. The table lists this clonotype with many counts. The V gene lost 3 bases and the J gene lost 5 bases, with 19 bases spanning the gap. CDR3 length equals 16 residues. Germline CDR1 is MGHRA and CDR2 is YSYEKL. With a duration under 2 months, the hyperthyroidism was newly diagnosed in patients aged 18 to 65. Uncontrolled infections, other autoimmune diseases, pregnancy or lactation led to exclusion of patients. The diagnoses drew upon clinical symptoms, serum thyroxine and TRAb, thyroid ultrasound and orbital computed tomography. It was around 10 ml of fresh peripheral blood that supplied the PBMCs. Regions amplified from RNA transcripts were the TCR beta CDR3 regions. With the HTBI primer set, the TCR CDR3 went through a first round of RT-PCR. One entry per CDR3 protein, called by TCRdb with MiXCR from the multiplex PCR reads. This sample has 380,000 or so distinct CDR3 sequences, with approximately 19% found just once.

Sequenced sample: blood. J is TRBJ2-5 and V is TRBV4-1; perhaps TRBD1 as D (5 bases). This clonotype was sampled from a woman between 18 and 30 years old with Graves' hyperthyroidism. CDR3 nucleotides: TGCGCCAGCAGCCAGCCGAGAAACAGGTTTTTGGAGACCCAGTACTTC. Translating it yields CASSQPRNRFLETQYF.